The T cell receptor beta chain under discussion was sequenced for a study of tumor-infiltrating lymphocytes in primary liver carcinoma. Turning to the study itself: Those enrolled were patients of both sexes, who were aged 30 to 69 years. The yield of productive TCRbeta reads per sample was roughly 3.5 to 7.13 million and was similar across tissue types. Study outcomes and limitations: Present in all five tumor regions were only about 7.5-25% of the top clones.

CDR1 is MGHRA, CDR2 YSYEKL, per germline. The length of the CDR3 is 15 residues. Trimming took off 6 bases at V and 6 bases at J, with 18 bases between the two ends. This clonotype was observed a single time. The antigen remains undetermined. TCR beta cDNA was made from roughly 450 ng total RNA with a constant-region primer. Libraries covering TCR beta were generated through three nested multiplex PCR rounds (using a slightly modified ARM-PCR). The two initial PCR rounds, nine to eleven cycles each, used TRBV1-TRBV30 forward and C-beta reverse primers. Each CDR3 protein is one row after TCRdb ran MiXCR on the multiplex PCR reads. This table holds about 200,000 distinct CDR3 sequences, about 85% found once. The source material, roughly 18-30 mg of unsorted bulk tissue, was used to co-extract RNA and DNA.

This chain uses TRBV4-1 with TRBJ2-4, with unresolved D. The sequenced sample consisted of tumor tissue from primary liver carcinoma. The sequence was obtained from a middle-aged man with primary liver carcinoma and hepatitis B virus infection. CDR3 DNA: TGCGCCAGCAGTATAGTCTTACAGAAAGGAAACATTCAGTACTTC. This sequence encodes CASSIVLQKGNIQYF.